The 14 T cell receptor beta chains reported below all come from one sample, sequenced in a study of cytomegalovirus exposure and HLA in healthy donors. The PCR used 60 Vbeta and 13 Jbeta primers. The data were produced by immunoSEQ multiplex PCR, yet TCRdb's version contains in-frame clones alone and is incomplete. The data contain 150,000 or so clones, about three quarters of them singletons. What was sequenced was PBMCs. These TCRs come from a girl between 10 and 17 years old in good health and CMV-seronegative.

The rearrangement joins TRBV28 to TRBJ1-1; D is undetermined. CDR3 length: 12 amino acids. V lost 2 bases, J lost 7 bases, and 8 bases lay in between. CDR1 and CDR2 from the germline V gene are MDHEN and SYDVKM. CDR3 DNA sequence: TGTGCCAGCAGTTTACCAGGAATTGAAGCTTTCTTT. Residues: CASSLPGIEAFF.

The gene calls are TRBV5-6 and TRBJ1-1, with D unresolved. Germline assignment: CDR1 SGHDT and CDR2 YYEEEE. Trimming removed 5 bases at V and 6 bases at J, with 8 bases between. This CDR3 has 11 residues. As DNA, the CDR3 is TGTGCCAGCAGTTTCGGGGCTGAAGCTTTCTTT. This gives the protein CASSFGAEAFF.

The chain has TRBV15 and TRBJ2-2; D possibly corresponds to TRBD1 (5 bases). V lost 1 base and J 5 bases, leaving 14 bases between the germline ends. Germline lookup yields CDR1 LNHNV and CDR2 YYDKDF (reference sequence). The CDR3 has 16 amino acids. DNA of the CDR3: TGTGCCACCAGCAGAGTAGACAGACCCAGGACCGGGGAGCTGTTTTTT. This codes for CATSRVDRPRTGELFF.

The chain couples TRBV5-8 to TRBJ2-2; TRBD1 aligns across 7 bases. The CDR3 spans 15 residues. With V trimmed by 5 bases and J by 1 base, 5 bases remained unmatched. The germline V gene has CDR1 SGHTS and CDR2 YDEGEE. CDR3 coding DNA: TGTGCCAGCAGAATGACAGGGAGGAACACCGGGGAGCTGTTTTTT. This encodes CASRMTGRNTGELFF.

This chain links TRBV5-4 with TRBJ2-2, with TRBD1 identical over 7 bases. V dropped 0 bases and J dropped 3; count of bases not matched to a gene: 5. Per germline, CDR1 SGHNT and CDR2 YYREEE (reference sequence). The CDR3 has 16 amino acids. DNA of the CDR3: TGTGCCAGCAGCTTGGAAGGGGGCGCCTACACCGGGGAGCTGTTTTTT. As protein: CASSLEGGAYTGELFF.

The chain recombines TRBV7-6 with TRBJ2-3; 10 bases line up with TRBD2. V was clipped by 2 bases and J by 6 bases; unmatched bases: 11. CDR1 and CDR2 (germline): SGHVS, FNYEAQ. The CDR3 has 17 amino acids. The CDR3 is CASSLSNPSGGSDTQYF. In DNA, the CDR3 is TGTGCCAGCAGCTTAAGTAATCCTAGCGGGGGTTCCGATACGCAGTATTTT.

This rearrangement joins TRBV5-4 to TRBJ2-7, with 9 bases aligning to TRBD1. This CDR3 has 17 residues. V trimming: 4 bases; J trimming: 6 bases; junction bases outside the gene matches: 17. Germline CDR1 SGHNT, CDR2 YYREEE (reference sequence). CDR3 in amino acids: CASSLPLPGQGNSEQYF. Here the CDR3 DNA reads TGTGCCAGCAGCCTGCCACTACCGGGACAGGGAAACTCCGAGCAGTACTTC.

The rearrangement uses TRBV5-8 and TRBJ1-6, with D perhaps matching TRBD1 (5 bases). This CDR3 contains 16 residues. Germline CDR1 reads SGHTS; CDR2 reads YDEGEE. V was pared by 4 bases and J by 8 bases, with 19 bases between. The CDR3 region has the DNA TGTGCCAGCAGCGGGGGGTCGGGACGGGGGGATTCACCCCTCCACTTT. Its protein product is CASSGGSGRGDSPLHF. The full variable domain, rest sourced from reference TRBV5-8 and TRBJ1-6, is EAGVTQSPTHLIKTRGQQATLRCSPISGHTSVYWYQQALGLGLQFLLWYDEGEERNRGNFPPRFSGRQFPNYSSELNVNALELEDSALYLCASSGGSGRGDSPLHFGNGTRLTVT.

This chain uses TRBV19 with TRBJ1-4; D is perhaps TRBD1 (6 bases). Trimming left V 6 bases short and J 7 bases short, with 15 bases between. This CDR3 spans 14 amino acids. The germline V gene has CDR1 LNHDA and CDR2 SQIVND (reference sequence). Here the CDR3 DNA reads TGTGCCAGTAGGGACCCTGGACAGTTTGAAAAACTGTTTTTT. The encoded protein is CASRDPGQFEKLFF.

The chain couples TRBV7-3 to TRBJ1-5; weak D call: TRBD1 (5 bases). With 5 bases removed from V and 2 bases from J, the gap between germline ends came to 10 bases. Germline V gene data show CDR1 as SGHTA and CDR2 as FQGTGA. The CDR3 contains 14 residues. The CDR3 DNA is TGTGCCAGCAGCCCGGCGGGGGGCAATCAGCCCCAGCATTTT. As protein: CASSPAGGNQPQHF.

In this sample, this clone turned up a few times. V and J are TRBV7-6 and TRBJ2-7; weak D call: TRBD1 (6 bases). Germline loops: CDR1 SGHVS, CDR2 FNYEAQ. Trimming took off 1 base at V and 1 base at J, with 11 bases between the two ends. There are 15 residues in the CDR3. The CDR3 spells CASSLEGGRSYEQYF. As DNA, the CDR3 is TGTGCCAGCAGCTTAGAAGGGGGACGGTCCTACGAGCAGTACTTC.

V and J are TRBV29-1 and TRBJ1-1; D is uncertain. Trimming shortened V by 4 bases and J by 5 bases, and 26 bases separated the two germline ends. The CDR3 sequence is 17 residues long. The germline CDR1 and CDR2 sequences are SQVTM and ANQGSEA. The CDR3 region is CSVALAGIGVPGTEAFF. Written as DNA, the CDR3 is TGCAGCGTTGCATTAGCGGGGATCGGTGTCCCGGGGACTGAAGCTTTCTTT. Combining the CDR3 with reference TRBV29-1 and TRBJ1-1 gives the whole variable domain SAVISQKPSRDICQRGTSLTIQCQVDSQVTMMFWYRQQPGQSLTLIATANQGSEATYESGFVIDKFPISRPNLTFSTLTVSNMSPEDSSIYLCSVALAGIGVPGTEAFFGQGTRLTVV.

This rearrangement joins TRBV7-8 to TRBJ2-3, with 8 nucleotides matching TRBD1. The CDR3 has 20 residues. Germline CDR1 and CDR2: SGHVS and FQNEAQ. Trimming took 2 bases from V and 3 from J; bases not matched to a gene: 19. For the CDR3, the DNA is TGTGCCAGCAGCTTAAGAATCCTAGGGGGACAGGCGGTCGGAACAGATACGCAGTATTTT. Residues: CASSLRILGGQAVGTDTQYF.

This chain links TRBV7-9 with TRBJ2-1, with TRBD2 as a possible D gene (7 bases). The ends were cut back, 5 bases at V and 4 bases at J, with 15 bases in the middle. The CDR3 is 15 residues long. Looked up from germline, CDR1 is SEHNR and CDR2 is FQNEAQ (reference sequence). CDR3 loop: CASSPRGGVYNEQFF. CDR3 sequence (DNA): TGTGCCAGCAGCCCAAGGGGGGGGGTTTACAATGAGCAGTTCTTC.